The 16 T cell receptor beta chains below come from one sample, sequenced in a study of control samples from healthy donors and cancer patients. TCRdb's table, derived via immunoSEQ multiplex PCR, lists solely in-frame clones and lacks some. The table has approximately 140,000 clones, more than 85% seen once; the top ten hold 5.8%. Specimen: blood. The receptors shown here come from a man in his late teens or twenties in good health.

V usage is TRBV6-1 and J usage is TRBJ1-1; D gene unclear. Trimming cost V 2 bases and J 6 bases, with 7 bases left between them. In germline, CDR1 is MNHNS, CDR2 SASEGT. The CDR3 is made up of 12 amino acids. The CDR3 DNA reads TGTGCCAGCAGTGAATGGTTAGCTGAAGCTTTCTTT. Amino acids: CASSEWLAEAFF.

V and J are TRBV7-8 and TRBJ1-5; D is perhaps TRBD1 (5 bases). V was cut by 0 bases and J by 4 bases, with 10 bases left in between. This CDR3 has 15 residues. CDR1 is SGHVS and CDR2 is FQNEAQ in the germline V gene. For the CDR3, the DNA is TGTGCCAGCAGCTTAGCGCGCACAGGAAATCAGCCCCAGCATTTT. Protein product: CASSLARTGNQPQHF.

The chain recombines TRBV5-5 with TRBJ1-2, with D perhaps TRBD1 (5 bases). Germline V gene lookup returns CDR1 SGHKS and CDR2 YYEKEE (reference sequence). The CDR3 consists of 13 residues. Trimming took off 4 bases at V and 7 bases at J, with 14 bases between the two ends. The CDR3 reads CASSAGGSAGYTF. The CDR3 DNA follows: TGTGCCAGCAGCGCTGGGGGGTCGGCTGGCTACACCTTC.

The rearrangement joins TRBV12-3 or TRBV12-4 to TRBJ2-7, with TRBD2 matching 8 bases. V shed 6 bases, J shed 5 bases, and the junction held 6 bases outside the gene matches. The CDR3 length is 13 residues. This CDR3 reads CASSYFSGDEQYF. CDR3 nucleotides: TGTGCCAGCAGCTACTTTAGCGGGGACGAGCAGTACTTC.

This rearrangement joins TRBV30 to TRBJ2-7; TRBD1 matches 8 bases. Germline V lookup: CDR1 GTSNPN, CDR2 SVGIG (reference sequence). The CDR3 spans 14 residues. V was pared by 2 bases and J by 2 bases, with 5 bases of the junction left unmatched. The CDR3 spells CAWSIPGQAYEQYF. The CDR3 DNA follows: TGTGCCTGGAGTATACCGGGACAGGCCTACGAGCAGTACTTC.

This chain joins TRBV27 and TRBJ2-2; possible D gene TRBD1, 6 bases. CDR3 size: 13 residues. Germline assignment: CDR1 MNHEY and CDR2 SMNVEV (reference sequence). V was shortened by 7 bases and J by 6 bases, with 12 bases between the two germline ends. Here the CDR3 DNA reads TGTGCCAGCATCTCCGGGACACCCGGGGAGCTGTTTTTT. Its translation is CASISGTPGELFF.

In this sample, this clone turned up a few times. The CDR3 region is CASSVRVNTEAFF. Written as DNA, the CDR3 is TGTGCCAGCAGCGTACGCGTGAACACTGAAGCTTTCTTT. The rearrangement uses TRBV9 and TRBJ1-1; D gene ambiguous. This CDR3 contains 13 residues. The ends were cut back, 1 base at V and 0 bases at J, with 4 bases in the middle. The V gene's germline CDR1 is SGDLS and CDR2 YYNGEE.

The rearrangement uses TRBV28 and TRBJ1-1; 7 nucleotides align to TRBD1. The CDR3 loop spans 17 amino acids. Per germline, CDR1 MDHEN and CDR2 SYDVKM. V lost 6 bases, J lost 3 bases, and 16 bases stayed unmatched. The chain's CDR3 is CASSLSPGAGGHTEAFF. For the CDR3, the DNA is TGTGCCAGCAGCCTCTCCCCTGGGGCAGGGGGACACACTGAAGCTTTCTTT.

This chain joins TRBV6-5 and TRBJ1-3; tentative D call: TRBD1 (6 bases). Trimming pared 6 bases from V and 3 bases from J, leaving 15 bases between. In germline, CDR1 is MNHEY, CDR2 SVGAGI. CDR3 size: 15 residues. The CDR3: CASSRRGAGGNTIYF. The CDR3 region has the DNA TGTGCCAGCAGCCGACGGGGGGCCGGTGGAAACACCATATATTTT.

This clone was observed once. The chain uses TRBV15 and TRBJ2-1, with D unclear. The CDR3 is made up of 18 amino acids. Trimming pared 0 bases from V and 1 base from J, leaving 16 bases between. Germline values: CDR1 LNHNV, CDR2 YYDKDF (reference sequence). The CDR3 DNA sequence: TGTGCCACCAGCAGAGACCTACCTAAGTCCGAATCCTACAATGAGCAGTTCTTC. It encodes CATSRDLPKSESYNEQFF.

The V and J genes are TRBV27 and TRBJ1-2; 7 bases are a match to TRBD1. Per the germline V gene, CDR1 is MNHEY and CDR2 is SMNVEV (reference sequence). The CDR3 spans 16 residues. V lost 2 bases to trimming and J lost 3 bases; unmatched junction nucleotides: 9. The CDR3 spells CASSLVFTGAYYGYTF. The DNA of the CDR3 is TGTGCCAGCAGTTTAGTTTTTACAGGGGCGTACTATGGCTACACCTTC.

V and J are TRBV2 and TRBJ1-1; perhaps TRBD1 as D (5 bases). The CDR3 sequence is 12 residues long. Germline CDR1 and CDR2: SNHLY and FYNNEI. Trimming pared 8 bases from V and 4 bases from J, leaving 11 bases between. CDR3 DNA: TGTGCCAGCGGGGGTTATGGCACTGAAGCTTTCTTT. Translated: CASGGYGTEAFF.

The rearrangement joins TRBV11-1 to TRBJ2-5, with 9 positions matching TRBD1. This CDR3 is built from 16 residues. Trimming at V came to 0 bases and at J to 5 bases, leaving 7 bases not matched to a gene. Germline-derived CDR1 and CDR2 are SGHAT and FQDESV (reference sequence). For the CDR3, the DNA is TGTGCCAGCAGCTTAGCAACGGGACAGGGAGACGAGACCCAGTACTTC. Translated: CASSLATGQGDETQYF.

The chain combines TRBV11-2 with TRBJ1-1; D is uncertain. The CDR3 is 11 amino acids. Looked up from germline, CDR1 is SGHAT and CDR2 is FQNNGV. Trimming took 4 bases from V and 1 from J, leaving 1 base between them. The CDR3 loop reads CASSSNTEAFF. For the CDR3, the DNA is TGTGCCAGCAGCTCGAACACTGAAGCTTTCTTT. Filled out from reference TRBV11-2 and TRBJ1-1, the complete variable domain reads EAGVAQSPRYKIIEKRQSVAFWCNPISGHATLYWYQQILGQGPKLLIQFQNNGVVDDSQLPKDRFSAERLKGVDSTLKIQPAKLEDSAVYLCASSSNTEAFFGQGTRLTVV.

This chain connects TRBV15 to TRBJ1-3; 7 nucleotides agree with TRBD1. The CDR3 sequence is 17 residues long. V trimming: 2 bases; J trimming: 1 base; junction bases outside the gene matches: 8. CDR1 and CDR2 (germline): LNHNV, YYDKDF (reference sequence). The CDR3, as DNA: TGTGCCACCAGCAGATTCGGGGGGACAGTTTCTGGAAACACCATATATTTT. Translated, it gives CATSRFGGTVSGNTIYF.

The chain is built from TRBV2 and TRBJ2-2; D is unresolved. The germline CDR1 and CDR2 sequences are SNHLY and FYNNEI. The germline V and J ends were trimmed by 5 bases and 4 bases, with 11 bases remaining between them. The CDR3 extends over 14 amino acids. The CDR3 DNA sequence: TGTGCCAGCAGTTCCACAGATTCCACCGGGGAGCTGTTTTTT. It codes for CASSSTDSTGELFF.